Following are 22 T cell receptor beta chains from one sample sequenced in a study of blood T cells in healthy people across ages. Alongside a J-beta primer mix, a sample-barcoded 5' primer served in a second PCR lasting roughly 6 to 11 cycles. Via MiXCR, TCRdb re-called the 5' RACE reads, giving one row per CDR3 protein. The sample includes some 1.7 million distinct CDR3 sequences, under 30% of them seen just once. The material sequenced was blood. Receptor source: a woman in her twenties or thirties in good health.

The chain is built from TRBV9 and TRBJ2-7; no firm D call. Germline CDR1 is SGDLS and CDR2 is YYNGEE. V lost 4 bases, J lost 0 bases, and 14 bases lay in between. This CDR3 spans 15 amino acids. The CDR3 reads CASSSRFGVSYEQYF. The CDR3, as DNA: TGTGCCAGCAGCTCGAGGTTTGGGGTCTCCTACGAGCAGTACTTC.

This clonotype was seen once. V and J are TRBV11-1 and TRBJ1-1, with D perhaps TRBD1 (5 bases). The CDR3 is made up of 16 amino acids. Trimming took 1 base from V and 0 from J, leaving 12 bases between them. CDR1 and CDR2 (germline): SGHAT, FQDESV (reference sequence). CDR3: CASSLGVTVLNTEAFF. The CDR3 bases are TGTGCCAGCAGCTTAGGCGTGACAGTTTTGAACACTGAAGCTTTCTTT.

This clonotype was detected many times. The gene calls are TRBV29-1 and TRBJ2-1; TRBD2 agrees at 7 bases. V shed 6 bases and J 0 bases; nucleotides not matched to a gene: 8. The length of the CDR3 is 15 residues. CDR1 and CDR2 from the germline V gene are SQVTM and ANQGSEA. The CDR3 sequence is CSVHSSGRSYNEQFF. The CDR3 DNA reads TGCAGCGTCCATTCTAGCGGTCGCTCCTACAATGAGCAGTTCTTC.

This chain connects TRBV15 to TRBJ1-5, with D perhaps TRBD1 (5 bases). CDR1 and CDR2 from the germline V gene are LNHNV and YYDKDF (reference sequence). Trimming removed 2 bases at V and 2 bases at J, with 10 bases between. This CDR3 spans 15 amino acids. The CDR3 reads CATSRTGGGNQPQHF. The CDR3 bases are TGTGCCACCAGCAGAACAGGCGGGGGCAATCAGCCCCAGCATTTT.

The chain links TRBV27 to TRBJ2-5; a weak D match, TRBD1 (5 bases). Germline CDR1 is MNHEY and CDR2 is SMNVEV (reference sequence). V gave up 5 bases and J gave up 4 bases, with 11 bases separating them. CDR3 length: 13 amino acids. The CDR3 nucleotides are TGTGCCAGCAGTAGGGCCCAGGGAGAGACCCAGTACTTC. Protein: CASSRAQGETQYF.

The chain carries TRBV20-1 and TRBJ2-4; 7 positions match TRBD2. The J call may be faulty, since TRBJ2-7 better matches the DNA end. Germline CDR1 and CDR2: DFQATT and SNEGSKA (reference sequence). This CDR3 region has 13 residues. DNA for the CDR3: TGCAGTGCTGTCCGGGACTACCTGAGCGAGCAGTACTTC. Residues: CSAVRDYLSEQYF.

Many counts were recorded for this clonotype. This CDR3 reads CASSEVAASYEQYF. DNA for the CDR3: TGTGCCAGCAGTGAGGTAGCGGCTTCCTACGAGCAGTACTTC. The rearrangement joins TRBV6-1 to TRBJ2-7; D is possibly TRBD2 (6 bases). The V gene's germline CDR1 is MNHNS and CDR2 SASEGT. The CDR3 is made up of 14 amino acids. V was cut by 3 bases and J by 1 base, with 10 bases left in between.

This rearrangement joins TRBV10-3 to TRBJ2-5; 8 nucleotides agree with TRBD2. Germline V gene data show CDR1 as ENHRY and CDR2 as SYGVKD. V was clipped by 2 bases and J by 4 bases; unmatched bases: 9. The CDR3 spans 16 residues. CDR3 in amino acids: CAISEGSAGERETQYF. DNA for the CDR3: TGTGCCATCAGTGAGGGGTCAGCGGGAGAAAGAGAGACCCAGTACTTC.

This clonotype occurred a few times. CDR3 sequence: CSGRDRGDTEAFF. Here the CDR3 DNA reads TGCAGCGGCCGAGACAGGGGGGACACTGAAGCTTTCTTT. The chain carries TRBV29-1 and TRBJ1-1, with 9 nucleotides matching TRBD1. The germline V gene has CDR1 SQVTM and CDR2 ANQGSEA. V shed 7 bases, J shed 3 bases, and the junction held 6 bases outside the gene matches. The CDR3 consists of 13 residues.

The rearrangement joins TRBV5-1 to TRBJ2-3; 10 positions agree with TRBD2. Trimming cost V 4 bases and J 6 bases; bases outside gene matches: 11. Germline loops: CDR1 SGHRS, CDR2 YFSETQ. The CDR3 consists of 16 residues. CDR3 in DNA: TGCGCCAGCAGCCCAACGGTAGCGGGAGGAGGTGATACGCAGTATTTT. Translation: CASSPTVAGGGDTQYF.

This clonotype was picked up a small number of times. CDR3 protein: CSARDPGGGNSPLHF. The CDR3 nucleotides are TGCAGTGCTAGAGATCCGGGGGGCGGCAATTCACCCCTCCACTTT. The rearrangement links TRBV20-1 to TRBJ1-6; possibly TRBD1 for D (6 bases). This CDR3 region has 15 residues. The germline V and J ends were trimmed by 0 bases and 7 bases, with 13 bases remaining between them. Germline V gene sequence: CDR1 DFQATT, CDR2 SNEGSKA (reference sequence).

The chain couples TRBV20-1 to TRBJ2-1; possibly TRBD2 for D (6 bases). V gave up 5 bases and J gave up 4 bases, with 21 bases separating them. The CDR3 is 16 residues long. Germline V gene sequence: CDR1 DFQATT, CDR2 SNEGSKA (reference sequence). This CDR3 reads CSAGLSDSGLYNEQFF. As DNA, the CDR3 is TGCAGTGCTGGACTAAGCGATAGCGGCCTATACAATGAGCAGTTCTTC.

This chain uses TRBV7-2 with TRBJ1-1, with D hard to call. Germline lookup yields CDR1 SGHTA and CDR2 FQGNSA. Trimming left V 2 bases short and J 8 bases short, with 12 bases between. The CDR3 has 13 residues. In DNA form, the CDR3 reads TGTGCCAGCAGCTTAAAGAGGGCCGGGGAAGCTTTCTTT. This codes for CASSLKRAGEAFF. Full variable domain (rest looked up from reference TRBV7-2 and TRBJ1-1): GAGVSQSPSNKVTEKGKDVELRCDPISGHTALYWYRQSLGQGLEFLIYFQGNSAPDKSGLPSDRFSAERTGGSVSTLTIQRTQQEDSAVYLCASSLKRAGEAFFGQGTRLTVV.

With respect to this clonotype: As the CDR3 is not closed by the conserved phenylalanine or tryptophan, this likely results from a read error. The rearrangement uses TRBV5-6 and TRBJ1-2; D call uncertain. This CDR3 is 13 amino acids long. Germline CDR1 and CDR2: SGHDT and YYEEEE. Trimming removed 1 base at V and 4 bases at J, with 8 bases between. DNA for the CDR3: TGTGCCAGCAGCTTGTTAGGCACCTATGGCTACACCTCC. Translating it yields CASSLLGTYGYTS.

In this sample, this clonotype turned up a few times. V usage is TRBV5-1 and J usage is TRBJ2-4; D is perhaps TRBD1 or TRBD2 (7 bases each). The CDR3 loop spans 15 amino acids. CDR1 is SGHRS and CDR2 is YFSETQ in the germline V gene. V lost 4 bases, J lost 8 bases, and 19 bases lay in between. CDR3 residues: CASSTALTGRDIQYF. As DNA, the CDR3 is TGCGCCAGCAGCACAGCTTTGACAGGGAGGGACATTCAGTACTTC. Full variable domain (remainder filled in from reference TRBV5-1 and TRBJ2-4): KAGVTQTPRYLIKTRGQQVTLSCSPISGHRSVSWYQQTPGQGLQFLFEYFSETQRNKGNFPGRFSGRQFSNSRSEMNVSTLELGDSALYLCASSTALTGRDIQYFGAGTRLSVL.

V and J are TRBV24-1 and TRBJ1-4, with a tentative D call TRBD1 (6 bases). The germline V and J ends were trimmed by 9 bases and 1 base, with 11 bases remaining between them. From germline, CDR1 is KGHDR and CDR2 SFDVKD. The CDR3 is 14 residues long. The CDR3 sequence: CATGKQGTNEKLFF. DNA for the CDR3: TGTGCCACCGGTAAACAGGGAACTAATGAAAAACTGTTTTTT.

Of note for this clonotype: A much larger clone differs by one base, so this may be a read error. The V gene is TRBV29-1, the J gene TRBJ2-4; tentative D call: TRBD1 (5 bases). TRBJ2-7 matches the DNA end more closely, so the J call is doubtful. The CDR3 totals 13 residues. CDR1 and CDR2 from the germline V gene are SQVTM and ANQGSEA. The CDR3 sequence: CSVRTRTSYEQYF. The DNA of the CDR3 is TGCAGCGTGAGGACGAGGACATCTTACGAGCAGTACTTC.

Remarks on this clonotype: One junction end does not reproduce the germline sequence, and a read error may be involved. The chain joins TRBV5-5 to TRBJ2-5; 8 bases map to TRBD1. Germline V CDR1 and CDR2: SGHKS, YYEKEE (reference sequence). This CDR3 is built from 16 residues. The CDR3 spells CAGSQTGVVGQETQYF. Written as DNA, the CDR3 is TGTGCCGGCAGCCAGACAGGGGTTGTGGGGCAAGAGACCCAGTACTTC.

This clonotype was found a few times. This chain links TRBV2 with TRBJ2-1, with D maybe TRBD1 (6 bases). CDR3 length: 16 residues. The germline V gene encodes CDR1 SNHLY and CDR2 FYNNEI. V was shortened by 6 bases and J by 2 bases, with 17 bases between the two germline ends. CDR3 bases: TGTGCCAGCAGGGCTACAGGGTTCCCGACCTACAATGAGCAGTTCTTC. It specifies CASRATGFPTYNEQFF. Full variable domain (rest looked up from reference TRBV2 and TRBJ2-1): EPEVTQTPSHQVTQMGQEVILRCVPISNHLYFYWYRQILGQKVEFLVSFYNNEISEKSEIFDDQFSVERPDGSNFTLKIRSTKLEDSAMYFCASRATGFPTYNEQFFGPGTRLTVL.

This clonotype showed up just a few times. The V call is TRBV6-5, the J call TRBJ2-1; TRBD1 agrees at 11 bases. V trimming: 2 bases; J trimming: 9 bases; junction bases outside the gene matches: 9. The CDR3 spans 16 residues. CDR1 is MNHEY, CDR2 SVGAGI, per germline. CDR3 sequence reads: CASSYDGQGASGEQFF. Here the CDR3 DNA reads TGTGCCAGCAGTTACGACGGACAGGGGGCATCGGGTGAGCAGTTCTTC.

V is TRBV5-1 and J is TRBJ1-2; unclear D gene. V dropped 6 bases and J dropped 1 base, with 7 bases sitting between them. Germline-derived CDR1 and CDR2 are SGHRS and YFSETQ. CDR3 length: 12 amino acids. The CDR3 reads CASTDDNYGYTF. CDR3 coding DNA: TGCGCCAGCACCGACGATAACTATGGCTACACCTTC.

V and J are TRBV4-1 and TRBJ2-1, with 7 bases lining up with TRBD1. J gave up 13 bases and V 4 bases, and 19 bases lay outside the gene matches. This CDR3 is 16 amino acids long. CDR1 MGHRA and CDR2 YSYEKL come from the germline V gene. The CDR3 sequence is CASSLLGGAGGETQFF. The DNA for the CDR3 is TGCGCCAGCAGCCTCCTGGGTGGGGCAGGGGGTGAGACCCAGTTCTTC.